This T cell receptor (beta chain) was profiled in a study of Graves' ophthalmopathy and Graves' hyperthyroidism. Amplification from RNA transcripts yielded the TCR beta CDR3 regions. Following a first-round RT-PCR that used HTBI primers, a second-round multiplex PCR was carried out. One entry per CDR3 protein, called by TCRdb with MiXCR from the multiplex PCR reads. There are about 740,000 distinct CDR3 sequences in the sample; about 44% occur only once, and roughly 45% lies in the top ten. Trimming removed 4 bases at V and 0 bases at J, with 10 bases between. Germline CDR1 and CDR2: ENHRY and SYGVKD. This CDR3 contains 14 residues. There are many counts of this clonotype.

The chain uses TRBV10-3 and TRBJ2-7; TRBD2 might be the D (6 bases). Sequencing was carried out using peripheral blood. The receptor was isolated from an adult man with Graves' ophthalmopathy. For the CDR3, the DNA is TGTGCCATCAGTGGTAGCGGCAACTCCTACGAGCAGTACTTC. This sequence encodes CAISGSGNSYEQYF.